This T cell receptor beta chain was profiled in a study of T cells after posttransplantation cyclophosphamide. CDR3 size: 15 residues. Germline lookup yields CDR1 SGHNT and CDR2 YYREEE (reference sequence). Trimming shortened V by 0 bases and J by 2 bases, and 12 bases separated the two germline ends. This clone occurred many times. Sequencing was performed with immunoSEQ multiplex PCR; in TCRdb, only in-frame clones are kept and a portion is missing. In total the sample includes about 37,000 clones, none of them seen once. The TCR was taken from a man aged 25 to 40 in good health and a related stem cell transplant donor. The V and J genes are TRBV5-4 and TRBJ2-7; a possible D gene is TRBD2 (7 bases). Sequences were obtained from PBMCs. The chain's CDR3 is CASSLGRGGPYEQYF. Here the CDR3 DNA reads TGTGCCAGCAGCTTGGGTAGGGGGGGTCCCTACGAGCAGTACTTC.